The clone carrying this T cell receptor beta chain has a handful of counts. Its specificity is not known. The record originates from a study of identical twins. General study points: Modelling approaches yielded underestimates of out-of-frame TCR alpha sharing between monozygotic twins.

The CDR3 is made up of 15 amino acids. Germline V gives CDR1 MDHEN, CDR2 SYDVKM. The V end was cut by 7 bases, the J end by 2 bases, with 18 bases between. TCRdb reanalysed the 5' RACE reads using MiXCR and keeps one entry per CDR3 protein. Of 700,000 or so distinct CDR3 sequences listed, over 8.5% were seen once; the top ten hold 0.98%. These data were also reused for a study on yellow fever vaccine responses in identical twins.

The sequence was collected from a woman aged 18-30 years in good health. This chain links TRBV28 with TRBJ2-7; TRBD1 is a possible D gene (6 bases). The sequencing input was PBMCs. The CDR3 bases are TGTGCCAGCATTACCAACCGGGACACAACCTACGAGCAGTACTTC. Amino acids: CASITNRDTTYEQYF.